Below, 3 T cell receptor beta chains from the same sample are listed, as sequenced in a study of response to subunit inactivated influenza vaccine (dated by TCRdb to the late 2010s). Preparation of the library involved RT-PCR. The instrument was an Illumina HiSeq 2500. TCRdb trimmed public reads at Q25 via fastp, called clones via MiXCR and kept in-frame beta chains. Entries that share a CDR3 protein sequence are merged under the most common genes and DNA. The sample table contains hundreds of thousands of distinct CDR3 sequences; only one count was recorded for approximately 13% of them. The leading ten clones occupy under 15% of the sample. The sample's time point label, in plain terms: 45 days after influenza vaccine administration. Sample: PBMCs from blood, taken roughly 6 weeks after vaccination. All receptors come from a man aged 45 to 65 who received an inactivated influenza vaccine. Donor details come from another sample of the same person, matched by shared clones.

The CDR3 spells CASSLGLAGESYNEQFF. The CDR3 coding sequence is TGTGCCAGCAGCTTGGGACTAGCGGGAGAGTCCTACAATGAGCAGTTCTTC. The J gene is TRBJ2-1, the V gene TRBV5-6, with TRBD2 identical over 12 bases. The germline gives CDR1 SGHDT, CDR2 YYEEEE. V was clipped by 0 bases and J by 1 base; unmatched bases: 2. This CDR3 has 17 residues. The variable domain in full, with the rest retrieved from reference TRBV5-6 and TRBJ2-1, is DAGVTQSPTHLIKTRGQQVTLRCSPKSGHDTVSWYQQALGQGPQFIFQYYEEEERQRGNFPDRFSGHQFPNYSSELNVNALLLGDSALYLCASSLGLAGESYNEQFFGPGTRLTVL.

This clonotype was recorded a few times. The chain employs TRBV5-1 and TRBJ2-7; no firm D call. V lost 0 bases and J lost 5, with 12 bases in between. CDR3 length equals 14 residues. Germline-derived CDR1 and CDR2 are SGHRS and YFSETQ. In nucleotides, the CDR3 is TGCGCCAGCAGCTTGGTAGGGCAGGTAGACGAGCAGTACTTC. Protein sequence: CASSLVGQVDEQYF.

There are a few counts of this clonotype. The chain links TRBV29-1 to TRBJ2-7, with unresolved D. CDR1 and CDR2 (germline): SQVTM, ANQGSEA. The CDR3 extends over 12 amino acids. V gave up 6 bases and J gave up 2 bases, with 11 bases separating them. In DNA form, the CDR3 reads TGCAGCGTGGCGGACGGAACCTACGAGCAGTACTTC. Protein: CSVADGTYEQYF.